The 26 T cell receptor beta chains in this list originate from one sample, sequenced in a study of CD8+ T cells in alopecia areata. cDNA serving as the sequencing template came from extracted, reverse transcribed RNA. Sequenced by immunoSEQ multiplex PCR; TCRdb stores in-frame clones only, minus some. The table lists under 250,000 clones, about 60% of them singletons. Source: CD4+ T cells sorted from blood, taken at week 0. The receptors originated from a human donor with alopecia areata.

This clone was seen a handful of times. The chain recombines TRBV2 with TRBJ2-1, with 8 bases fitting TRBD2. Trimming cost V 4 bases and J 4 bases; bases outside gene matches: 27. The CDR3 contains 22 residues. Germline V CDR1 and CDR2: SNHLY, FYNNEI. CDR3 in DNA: TGTGCCAGCAGTGGGCCCCTCAACGGACTGACAGCGGGGGCCGGGAGGTACAATGAGCAGTTCTTC. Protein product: CASSGPLNGLTAGAGRYNEQFF.

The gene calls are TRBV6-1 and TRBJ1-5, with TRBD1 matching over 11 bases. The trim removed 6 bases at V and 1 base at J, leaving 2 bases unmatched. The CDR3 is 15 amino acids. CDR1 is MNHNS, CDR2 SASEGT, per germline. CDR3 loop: CASRGQGASNQPQHF. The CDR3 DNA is TGTGCCAGCAGAGGACAGGGGGCGAGCAATCAGCCCCAGCATTTT.

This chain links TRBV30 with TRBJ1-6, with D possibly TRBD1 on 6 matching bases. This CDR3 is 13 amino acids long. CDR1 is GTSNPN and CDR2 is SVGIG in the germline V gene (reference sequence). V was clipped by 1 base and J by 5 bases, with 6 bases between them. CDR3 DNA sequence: TGTGCCTGGAGTGGACAGGATAATTCACCCCTCCACTTT. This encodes CAWSGQDNSPLHF.

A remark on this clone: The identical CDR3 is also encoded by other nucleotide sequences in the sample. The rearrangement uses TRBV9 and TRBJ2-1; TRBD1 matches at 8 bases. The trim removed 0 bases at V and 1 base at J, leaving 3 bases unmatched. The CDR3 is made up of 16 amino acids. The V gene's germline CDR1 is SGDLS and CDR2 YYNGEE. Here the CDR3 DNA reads TGTGCCAGCAGCGTAGCCGGACAGGGTTCCTACAATGAGCAGTTCTTC. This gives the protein CASSVAGQGSYNEQFF.

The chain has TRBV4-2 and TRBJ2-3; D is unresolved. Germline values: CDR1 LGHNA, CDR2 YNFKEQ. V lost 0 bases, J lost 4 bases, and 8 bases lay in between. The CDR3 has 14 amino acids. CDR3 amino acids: CASSQEDGPDTQYF. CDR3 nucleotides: TGTGCCAGCAGCCAAGAAGACGGTCCAGATACGCAGTATTTT.

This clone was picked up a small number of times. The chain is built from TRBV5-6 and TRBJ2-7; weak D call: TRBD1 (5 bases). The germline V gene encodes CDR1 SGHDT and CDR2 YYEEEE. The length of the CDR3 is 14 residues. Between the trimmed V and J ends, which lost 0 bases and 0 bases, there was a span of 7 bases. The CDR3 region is CASSLVDSSYEQYF. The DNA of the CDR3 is TGTGCCAGCAGCTTGGTCGACAGCTCCTACGAGCAGTACTTC.

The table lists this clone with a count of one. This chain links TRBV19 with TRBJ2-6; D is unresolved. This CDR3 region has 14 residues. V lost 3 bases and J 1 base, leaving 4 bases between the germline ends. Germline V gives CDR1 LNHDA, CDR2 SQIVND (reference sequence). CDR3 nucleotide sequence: TGTGCCAGTAGTATGGATTCTGGGGCCAACGTCCTGACTTTC. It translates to CASSMDSGANVLTF.

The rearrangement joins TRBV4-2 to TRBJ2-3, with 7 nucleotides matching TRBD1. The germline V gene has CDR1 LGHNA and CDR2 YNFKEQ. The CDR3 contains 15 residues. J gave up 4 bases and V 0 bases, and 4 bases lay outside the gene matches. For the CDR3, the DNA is TGTGCCAGCAGCCAAGACAGGCAGGGGGCAGATACGCAGTATTTT. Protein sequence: CASSQDRQGADTQYF.

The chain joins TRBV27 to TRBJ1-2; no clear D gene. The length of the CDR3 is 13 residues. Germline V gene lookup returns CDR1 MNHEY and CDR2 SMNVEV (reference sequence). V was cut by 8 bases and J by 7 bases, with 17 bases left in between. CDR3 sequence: CASSPADSRGYTF. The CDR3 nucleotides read TGTGCCAGCTCCCCCGCGGATTCGCGTGGCTACACCTTC.

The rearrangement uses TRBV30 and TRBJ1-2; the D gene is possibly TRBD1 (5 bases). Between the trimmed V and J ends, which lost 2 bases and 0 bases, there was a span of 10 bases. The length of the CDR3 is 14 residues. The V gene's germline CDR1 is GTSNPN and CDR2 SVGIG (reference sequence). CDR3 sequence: CAWSWQGTNYGYTF. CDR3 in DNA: TGTGCCTGGAGTTGGCAGGGAACTAACTATGGCTACACCTTC.

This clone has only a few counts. As DNA, the CDR3 is TGTGCCTGGAGTTCAGGGTGGGGGCAGCCCCAGCATTTT. It specifies CAWSSGWGQPQHF. This chain uses TRBV30 with TRBJ1-5; D is possibly TRBD1 (5 bases). Between the trimmed V and J ends, which lost 2 bases and 7 bases, there was a span of 12 bases. The CDR3 totals 13 residues. Germline V gene sequence: CDR1 GTSNPN, CDR2 SVGIG (reference sequence). Together with reference TRBV30 and TRBJ1-5, the CDR3 gives the full variable domain: SQTIHQWPATLVQPVGSPLSLECTVEGTSNPNLYWYRQAAGRGLQLLFYSVGIGQISSEVPQNLSASRPQDRQFILSSKKLLLSDSGFYLCAWSSGWGQPQHFGDGTRLSIL.

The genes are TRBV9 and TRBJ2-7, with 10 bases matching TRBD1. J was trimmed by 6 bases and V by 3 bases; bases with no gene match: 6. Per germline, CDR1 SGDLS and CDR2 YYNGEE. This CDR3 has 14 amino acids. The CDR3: CASSARDRGSEQYF. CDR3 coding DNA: TGTGCCAGCAGCGCCAGGGACAGGGGAAGCGAGCAGTACTTC.

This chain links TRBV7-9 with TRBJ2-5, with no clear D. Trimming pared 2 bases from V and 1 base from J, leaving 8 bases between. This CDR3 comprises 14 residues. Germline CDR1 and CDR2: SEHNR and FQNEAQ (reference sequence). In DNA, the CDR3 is TGTGCCAGCAGCTTACCAGCGAGCCAAGAGACCCAGTACTTC. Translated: CASSLPASQETQYF. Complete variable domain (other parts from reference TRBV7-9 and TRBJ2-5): DTGVSQNPRHKITKRGQNVTFRCDPISEHNRLYWYRQTLGQGPEFLTYFQNEAQLEKSRLLSDRFSAERPKGSFSTLEIQRTEQGDSAMYLCASSLPASQETQYFGPGTRLLVL.

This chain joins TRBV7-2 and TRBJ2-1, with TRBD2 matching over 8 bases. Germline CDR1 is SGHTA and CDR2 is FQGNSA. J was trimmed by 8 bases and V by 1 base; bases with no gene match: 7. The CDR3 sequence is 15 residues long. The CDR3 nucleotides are TGTGCCAGCAGCTTAGGACCAGCGGGGGTGGATGAGCAGTTCTTC. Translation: CASSLGPAGVDEQFF.

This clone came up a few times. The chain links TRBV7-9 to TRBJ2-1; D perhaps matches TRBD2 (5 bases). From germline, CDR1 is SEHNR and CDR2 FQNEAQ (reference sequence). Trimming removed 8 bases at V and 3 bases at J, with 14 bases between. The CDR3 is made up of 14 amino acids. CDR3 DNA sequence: TGTGCCAGCCGACGGGGATGGGGCTACAATGAGCAGTTCTTC. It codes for CASRRGWGYNEQFF.

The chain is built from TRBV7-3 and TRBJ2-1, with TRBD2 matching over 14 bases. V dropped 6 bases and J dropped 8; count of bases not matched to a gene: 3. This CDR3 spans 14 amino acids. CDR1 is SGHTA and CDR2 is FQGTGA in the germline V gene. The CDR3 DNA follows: TGTGCCAGCAGTCCGGGACTAGCGGGAGATGAGCAGTTCTTC. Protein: CASSPGLAGDEQFF.

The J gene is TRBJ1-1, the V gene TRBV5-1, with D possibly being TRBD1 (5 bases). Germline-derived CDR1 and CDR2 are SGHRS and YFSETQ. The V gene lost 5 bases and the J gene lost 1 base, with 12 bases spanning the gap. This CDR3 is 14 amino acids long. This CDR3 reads CASSIQGPNTEAFF. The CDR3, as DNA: TGCGCCAGCAGTATTCAGGGACCGAACACTGAAGCTTTCTTT.

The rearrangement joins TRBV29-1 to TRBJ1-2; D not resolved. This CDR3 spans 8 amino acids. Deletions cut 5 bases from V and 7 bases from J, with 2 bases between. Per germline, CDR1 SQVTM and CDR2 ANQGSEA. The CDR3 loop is CSVSGYTF. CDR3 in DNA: TGCAGCGTTAGTGGCTACACCTTC.

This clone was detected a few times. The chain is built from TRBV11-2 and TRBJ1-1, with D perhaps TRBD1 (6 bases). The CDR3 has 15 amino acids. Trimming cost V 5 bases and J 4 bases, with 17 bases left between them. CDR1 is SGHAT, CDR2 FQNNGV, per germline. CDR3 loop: CASSQGTHQSTEAFF. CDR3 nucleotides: TGTGCCAGCAGCCAAGGGACACATCAGAGCACTGAAGCTTTCTTT.

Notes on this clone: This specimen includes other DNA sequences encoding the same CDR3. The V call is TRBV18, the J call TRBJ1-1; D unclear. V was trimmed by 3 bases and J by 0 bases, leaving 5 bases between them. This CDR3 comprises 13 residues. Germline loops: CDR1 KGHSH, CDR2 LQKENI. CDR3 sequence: CASSPGLNTEAFF. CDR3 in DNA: TGTGCCAGCTCACCTGGCCTGAACACTGAAGCTTTCTTT.

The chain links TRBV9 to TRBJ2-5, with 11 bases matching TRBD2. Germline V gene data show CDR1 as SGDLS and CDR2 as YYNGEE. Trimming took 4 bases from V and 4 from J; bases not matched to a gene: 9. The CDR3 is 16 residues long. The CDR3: CASSWGLAVEGETQYF. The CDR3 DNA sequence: TGTGCCAGCAGCTGGGGACTAGCGGTAGAGGGAGAGACCCAGTACTTC.

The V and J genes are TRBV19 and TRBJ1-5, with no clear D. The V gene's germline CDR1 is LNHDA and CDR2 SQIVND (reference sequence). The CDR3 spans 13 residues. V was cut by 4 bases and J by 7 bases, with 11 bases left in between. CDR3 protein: CASSSLQRQPQHF. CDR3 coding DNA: TGTGCCAGTAGTAGCCTACAACGGCAGCCCCAGCATTTT.

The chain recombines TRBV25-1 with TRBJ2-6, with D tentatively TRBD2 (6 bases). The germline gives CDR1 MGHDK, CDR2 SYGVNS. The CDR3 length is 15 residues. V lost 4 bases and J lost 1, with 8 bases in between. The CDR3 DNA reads TGTGCCAGCAGTGCTCTAGCGTCTGGGGCCAACGTCCTGACTTTC. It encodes CASSALASGANVLTF.

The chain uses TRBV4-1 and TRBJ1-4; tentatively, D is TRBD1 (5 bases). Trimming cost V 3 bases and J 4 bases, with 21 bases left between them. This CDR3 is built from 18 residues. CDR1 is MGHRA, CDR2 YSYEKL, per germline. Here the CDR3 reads CASSHYREAIGGNEKLFF. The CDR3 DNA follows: TGCGCCAGCAGCCACTACCGAGAGGCGATCGGGGGTAATGAAAAACTGTTTTTT.

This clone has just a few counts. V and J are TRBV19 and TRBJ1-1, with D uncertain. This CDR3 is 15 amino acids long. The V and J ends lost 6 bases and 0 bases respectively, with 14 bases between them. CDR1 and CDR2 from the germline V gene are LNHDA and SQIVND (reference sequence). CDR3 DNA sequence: TGTGCCAGTAGCGCCTCCTGGACCATGAACACTGAAGCTTTCTTT. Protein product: CASSASWTMNTEAFF.

CDR3 DNA: TGCGCCAGCAGCTTCGACAACTACGAGCAGTACTTC. It yields the protein CASSFDNYEQYF. The V and J genes are TRBV5-1 and TRBJ2-7; D not resolved. Trimming took off 2 bases at V and 3 bases at J, with 6 bases between the two ends. In germline, CDR1 is SGHRS, CDR2 YFSETQ. The CDR3 length is 12 residues.